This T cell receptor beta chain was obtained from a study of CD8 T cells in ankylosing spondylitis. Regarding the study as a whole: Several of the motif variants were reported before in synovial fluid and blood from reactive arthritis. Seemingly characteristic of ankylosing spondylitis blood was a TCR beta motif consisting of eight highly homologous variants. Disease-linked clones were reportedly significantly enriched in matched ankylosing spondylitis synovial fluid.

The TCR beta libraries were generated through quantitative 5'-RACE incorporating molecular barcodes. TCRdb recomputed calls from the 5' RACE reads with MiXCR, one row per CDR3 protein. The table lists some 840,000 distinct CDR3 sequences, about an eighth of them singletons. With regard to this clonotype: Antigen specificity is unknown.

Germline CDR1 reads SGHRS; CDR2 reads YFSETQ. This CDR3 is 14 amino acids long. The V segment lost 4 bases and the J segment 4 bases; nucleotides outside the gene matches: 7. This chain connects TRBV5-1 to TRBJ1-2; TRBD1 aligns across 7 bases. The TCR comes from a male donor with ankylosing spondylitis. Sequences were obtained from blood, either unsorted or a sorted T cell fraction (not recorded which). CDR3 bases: TGCGCCAGCAGCCCACGATGGGACAGCTATGGCTACACCTTC. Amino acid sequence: CASSPRWDSYGYTF.